This T cell receptor (beta chain) was captured in a study of graft-versus-host responses after intestinal transplantation. Background on the study: Transplants were multivisceral, liver-intestinal, or isolated intestinal. Induction using anti-thymocyte globulin, followed by tacrolimus and steroids for 2 to 4 years, was given to all recipients.

The repertoire was sequenced with immunoSEQ multiplex PCR; TCRdb's copy has only in-frame clones and lacks some. Among around 100,000 clones listed, more than 75% were seen once. V was shortened by 4 bases and J by 1 base, with 10 bases between the two germline ends. The CDR3 runs to 14 residues. Germline CDR1 is PRHDT and CDR2 is FYEKMQ (reference sequence). A note on this clone: Its antigen is unidentified.

The chain joins TRBV13 to TRBJ2-5; possible D gene TRBD1, 6 bases. The sequencing used unstimulated CD4+ T cells sorted from spleen or lymph node cells, collected before transplant. The clonotype was recovered from a human donor who was the organ donor for an intestinal transplant. The CDR3 nucleotides read TGTGCCAGCAGCTCAAGGGGGTTCCAAGAGACCCAGTACTTC. This encodes CASSSRGFQETQYF.